A selection of T cell receptor beta chains follows, all from one sample in a study of T cell responses to AZD1222 COVID-19 vaccine. Sequenced by immunoSEQ multiplex PCR; TCRdb stores in-frame clones only, minus some. The sample lists 250,000 to 300,000 clones; 90% to 95% were seen once. Specimen: peripheral blood, collected 28 days after the second AZD1222 dose. The receptors come from an adult who received the AZD1222 COVID-19 vaccine. Both conserved end residues are part of each CDR3. The D gene is left open where the match is weak. Some rows mark clone size as missing; the rest say once, few, many or name a class of expanded clone.

d_call,j_call,clone_size,v_call,cdr3_aa,cdr3_nt
TRBD2,TRBJ2-3,.,TRBV27,CASRMGTSGGVGSAQYF,TGTGCCAGCAGGATGGGGACTAGCGGGGGAGTGGGAAGTGCGCAGTATTTT
.,TRBJ1-4,.,TRBV9,CASSVGAGDEKLFF,TGTGCCAGCAGCGTAGGGGCAGGGGATGAAAAACTGTTTTTT
.,TRBJ1-1,.,TRBV15,CATRPRGGTEAFF,TGTGCCACCAGACCCAGGGGCGGTACTGAAGCTTTCTTT
.,TRBJ1-1,.,TRBV5-1,CASSLAGGLSNTEAFF,TGCGCCAGCAGCTTGGCCGGGGGACTTTCGAACACTGAAGCTTTCTTT
TRBD2,TRBJ2-2,.,TRBV7-2,CASSRGLAGETGELFF,TGTGCCAGCAGCCGGGGACTAGCGGGAGAGACCGGGGAGCTGTTTTTT
.,TRBJ2-1,.,TRBV20-1,CSASRVPINEQFF,TGCAGTGCTAGTCGGGTTCCGATCAATGAGCAGTTCTTC
TRBD2,TRBJ2-3,.,TRBV6-1,CASSELAGRTDTQYF,TGTGCCAGCAGTGAACTAGCGGGCCGCACAGATACGCAGTATTTT
.,TRBJ2-7,once,TRBV6-2/TRBV6-3,CASSGRLTYEQYF,TGTGCCAGCAGTGGTAGACTTACCTACGAGCAGTACTTC
.,TRBJ2-3,.,TRBV24-1,CATSEPPGITQYF,TGTGCCACCAGTGAGCCCCCGGGAATTACGCAGTATTTT
.,TRBJ1-3,.,TRBV6-5,CASSYLDGLSGNTIYF,TGTGCCAGCAGTTACCTAGACGGACTCTCTGGAAACACCATATATTTT
.,TRBJ1-1,.,TRBV28,CASDSVTEAFF,TGTGCCAGCGACAGCGTCACTGAAGCTTTCTTT
TRBD1,TRBJ1-1,.,TRBV28,CASSFAGGEGGAFF,TGTGCCAGCAGTTTTGCAGGGGGCGAAGGAGGAGCTTTCTTT
.,TRBJ1-2,.,TRBV7-2,CASSPRRTDYGYTF,TGTGCCAGCAGCCCACGACGGACGGACTATGGCTACACCTTC
.,TRBJ1-3,once,TRBV6-5,CASSYRDRNTIYF,TGTGCCAGCAGTTACCGCGACAGAAACACCATATATTTT
TRBD1,TRBJ2-7,.,TRBV9,CASSPTGGFGEQYF,TGTGCCAGCTCCCCGACAGGGGGGTTTGGGGAGCAGTACTTC
TRBD1,TRBJ1-6,.,TRBV28,CASSKFQGVYNSPLHF,TGTGCCAGCAGCAAGTTCCAGGGGGTCTATAATTCACCCCTCCACTTT
TRBD1,TRBJ2-7,.,TRBV7-2,CASSLAGQGGRREQYF,TGTGCCAGCAGCTTAGCCGGACAGGGGGGGCGTAGAGAGCAGTACTTC
TRBD1,TRBJ2-7,.,TRBV4-2,CASSPTGGQEQYF,TGTGCCAGCAGTCCTACAGGGGGCCAGGAGCAGTACTTC
TRBD1,TRBJ2-1,.,TRBV24-1,CATSEPTGDGYNEQFF,TGTGCCACCAGTGAGCCCACAGGGGACGGCTACAATGAGCAGTTCTTC
.,TRBJ1-1,.,TRBV6-5,CASSYGPGANTEAFF,TGTGCCAGCAGTTACGGGCCAGGAGCGAACACTGAAGCTTTCTTT
.,TRBJ1-3,.,TRBV18,CASSPGQPSGNTIYF,TGTGCCAGCTCACCCGGACAACCCTCTGGAAACACCATATATTTT
.,TRBJ2-2,.,TRBV6-5,CASSLSSNTGELFF,TGTGCCAGCAGTTTAAGTTCGAACACCGGGGAGCTGTTTTTT
TRBD2,TRBJ2-2,.,TRBV19,CASSSGTFTGELFF,TGTGCCAGTAGCAGCGGGACCTTCACCGGGGAGCTGTTTTTT
.,TRBJ2-1,.,TRBV4-2,CASSQEGGQFGEQFF,TGTGCCAGCAGCCAAGAGGGGGGACAGTTCGGCGAGCAGTTCTTC
.,TRBJ2-2,.,TRBV2,CASSEARASTGELFF,TGTGCCAGCAGTGAAGCGCGGGCTAGTACCGGGGAGCTGTTTTTT
.,TRBJ2-7,.,TRBV19,CASSIGGANSYEQYF,TGTGCCAGTAGTATTGGGGGCGCTAACTCCTACGAGCAGTACTTC
.,TRBJ1-1,.,TRBV3-1/TRBV3-2,CASSPSVTGEAFF,TGTGCCAGCAGCCCCTCTGTTACAGGGGAAGCTTTCTTT
.,TRBJ1-2,.,TRBV18,CASSLRASGGYTF,TGTGCCAGCTCCCTACGGGCCTCTGGGGGCTACACCTTC
.,TRBJ2-7,.,TRBV6-2/TRBV6-3,CASSPARDEQYF,TGTGCCAGCAGTCCGGCCAGGGATGAGCAGTACTTC